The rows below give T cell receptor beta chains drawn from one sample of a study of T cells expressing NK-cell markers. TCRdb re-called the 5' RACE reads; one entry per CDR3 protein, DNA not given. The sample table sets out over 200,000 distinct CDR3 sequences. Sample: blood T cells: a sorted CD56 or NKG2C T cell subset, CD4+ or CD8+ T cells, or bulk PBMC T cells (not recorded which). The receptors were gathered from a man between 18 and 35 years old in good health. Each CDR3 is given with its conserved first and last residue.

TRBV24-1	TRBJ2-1	CATSDYGGRVSNEQFF
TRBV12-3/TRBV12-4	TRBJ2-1	CASSLFWASGSYNEQFF
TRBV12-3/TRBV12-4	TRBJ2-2	CASSLGVSLNTGELFF
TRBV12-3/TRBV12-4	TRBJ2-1	CASTDRTSIREQFF
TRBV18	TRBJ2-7	CASSQGAGNYEQYF
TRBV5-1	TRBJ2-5	CASKAQPGGETQYF
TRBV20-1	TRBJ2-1	CSHKPGLAGVGAFF
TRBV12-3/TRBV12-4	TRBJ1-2	CASSLRGIGGYTF
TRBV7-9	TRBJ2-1	CASSLGALAGTYNEQFF
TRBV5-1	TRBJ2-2	CASSPGLPLNTGELFF
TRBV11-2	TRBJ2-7	CASSSTPFEQYF
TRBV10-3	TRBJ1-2	CAISGESGYTF
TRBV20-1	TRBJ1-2	CSASRRDRGRSTFFNYGYTF
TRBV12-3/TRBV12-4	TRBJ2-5	CASGHYDRKETQYF
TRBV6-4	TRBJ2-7	CASSHDTSGRSLLDVQQYF
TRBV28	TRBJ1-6	CASSLSSLPLHF
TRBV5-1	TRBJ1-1	CASSLAIGGVAEAFF
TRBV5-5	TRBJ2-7	CASSLHRPYEQYF
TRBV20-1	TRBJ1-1	CSAFPGQARNTEAFF
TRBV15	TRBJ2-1	CATSRELPSQFF
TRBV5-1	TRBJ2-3	CASSWEPPGQGWGGDTQYF
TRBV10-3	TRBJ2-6	CAIGDLGQAGANVLTF
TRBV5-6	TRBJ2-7	CASSLPGTSGRASYEQYF
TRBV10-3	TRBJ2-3	CAISESPGVTDTQYF
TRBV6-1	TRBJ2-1	CASSRRRTSGSSSYNEQFF
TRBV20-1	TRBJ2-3	CSALTGRADTQYF
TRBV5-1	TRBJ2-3	CASSLGRWTTQYF
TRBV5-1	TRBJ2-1	CASSLGGTGLIF
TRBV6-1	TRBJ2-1	CASSDASQVDEQFF
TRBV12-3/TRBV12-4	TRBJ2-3	CASSLGASGRASWDTQYF
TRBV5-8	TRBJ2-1	CASSLLNAGGPYNEQFF
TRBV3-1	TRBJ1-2	CASSVAGTRERRLTF
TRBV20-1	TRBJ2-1	CSASGRRNEQFF
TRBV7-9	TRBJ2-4	CASSLGDRRLAKNIQYF
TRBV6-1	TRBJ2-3	CATQHRGAGVTDTQYF
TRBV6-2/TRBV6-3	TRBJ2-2	CASSLWAGHTGELFF
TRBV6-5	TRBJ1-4	CASSGGQSGNEKLFF
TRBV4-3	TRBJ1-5	CASSQDRGNQPQHF
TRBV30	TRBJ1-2	CAWTTGGGGYTF
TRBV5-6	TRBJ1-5	CASSLGQVLSNQPQHF
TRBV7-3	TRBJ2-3	CASSLNRVPDTQYF
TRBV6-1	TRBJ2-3	CASGSGAARTDTQYF
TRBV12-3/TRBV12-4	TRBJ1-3	CASSQGGESSGNTIYF
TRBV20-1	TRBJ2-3	CSARDGTSGRTDTQYF
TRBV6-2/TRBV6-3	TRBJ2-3	CASERSSGSLDTQYF
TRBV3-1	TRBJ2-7	CASSQDPGQGAYEQYF
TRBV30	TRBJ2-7	CAWSVYELAGLSYEQYF
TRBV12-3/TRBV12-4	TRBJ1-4	CASSFSGLEKLFF
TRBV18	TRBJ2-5	CASSPRVGTGDTYQETQYF
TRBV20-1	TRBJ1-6	CSARGGGAYNSPLHF